Each of the 10 T cell receptor beta chains below was sequenced from the same sample in a study of cytomegalovirus exposure and HLA in healthy donors. It was with 60 Vbeta and 13 Jbeta primers that the PCR ran. Some clones are missing from TCRdb's copy, which holds only in-frame ones; the method was immunoSEQ multiplex PCR. The sample holds over 75,000 clones, roughly 86% seen once. The sequencing input was PBMCs. These receptor sequences come from a man aged 25-40 years in good health and CMV-seropositive.

This chain uses TRBV10-3 with TRBJ2-7; the match to TRBD1 covers 9 bases. V was clipped by 4 bases and J by 1 base; unmatched bases: 5. Germline lookup yields CDR1 ENHRY and CDR2 SYGVKD. The CDR3 covers 15 residues. The CDR3, as DNA: TGTGCCATCAGTGGGGGACAGGGCATTTCCTACGAGCAGTACTTC. This encodes CAISGGQGISYEQYF.

CDR3 residues: CASSLSLASSYNEQFF. CDR3 bases: TGTGCCAGCAGCTTGAGTCTAGCGAGCTCCTACAATGAGCAGTTCTTC. The chain carries TRBV5-4 and TRBJ2-1; the D gene is possibly TRBD2 (6 bases). The V end was cut by 1 base, the J end by 0 bases, with 11 bases between. The CDR3 sequence is 16 residues long. Germline-derived CDR1 and CDR2 are SGHNT and YYREEE (reference sequence).

This clone has only a few counts. The J gene is TRBJ2-5, the V gene TRBV6-1, with a possible D match to TRBD2 (6 bases). The CDR3 runs to 13 residues. Per germline, CDR1 MNHNS and CDR2 SASEGT. Trimming cost V 6 bases and J 5 bases, with 13 bases left between them. This chain's CDR3 is CASRLTSMETQYF. CDR3 bases: TGTGCCAGCAGGCTTACTAGCATGGAGACCCAGTACTTC.

Note on this clone: The junction differs from germline at one of its ends, possibly a read error. The chain combines TRBV5-6 with TRBJ2-1; 9 nucleotides match TRBD2. The germline V gene encodes CDR1 SGHDT and CDR2 YYEEEE. CDR3 length: 15 amino acids. CDR3 nucleotides: TGTGCCAGCAGGTTGGTTGGCGGGAGGGCCAATGAGCAGTTCTTC. This sequence encodes CASRLVGGRANEQFF.

V is TRBV7-2 and J is TRBJ1-2; D remains unclear. CDR1 SGHTA and CDR2 FQGNSA come from the germline V gene. The CDR3 extends over 15 amino acids. V lost 4 bases to trimming and J lost 1 base, with 13 bases between them. The CDR3 DNA is TGTGCCAGCAGCTCTTCAGGAATAAATAACTATGGCTACACCTTC. The encoded protein is CASSSSGINNYGYTF.

The rearrangement joins TRBV19 to TRBJ1-4, with 8 bases fitting TRBD1. The CDR3 consists of 13 residues. The germline gives CDR1 LNHDA, CDR2 SQIVND (reference sequence). The V gene end was trimmed by 10 bases and the J gene end by 7 bases; junction bases not matched to a gene: 8. The chain's CDR3 is CATSGGLFEKLFF. As DNA, the CDR3 is TGTGCCACCTCAGGGGGCCTGTTTGAAAAACTGTTTTTT.

The V and J genes are TRBV6-5 and TRBJ2-7; D is perhaps TRBD2 (5 bases). CDR3 length: 14 amino acids. Trimming took off 2 bases at V and 0 bases at J, with 8 bases between the two ends. Germline V lookup: CDR1 MNHEY, CDR2 SVGAGI. The CDR3 reads CASSYNRGSYEQYF. The CDR3 DNA is TGTGCCAGCAGTTACAACCGGGGCTCCTACGAGCAGTACTTC.

V gene TRBV6-1 combines with J gene TRBJ2-1; 14 bases are a match to TRBD2. V trimming: 6 bases; J trimming: 7 bases; junction bases outside the gene matches: 2. The CDR3 length is 14 residues. Germline CDR1 MNHNS, CDR2 SASEGT. CDR3 sequence: CASRGLAGGNEQFF. CDR3 bases: TGTGCCAGCAGAGGACTAGCGGGAGGAAATGAGCAGTTCTTC.

This clone has only a few counts. The chain has TRBV5-1 and TRBJ2-7, with D tentatively TRBD1 (6 bases). The V gene lost 4 bases and the J gene lost 0 bases, with 14 bases spanning the gap. CDR1 SGHRS and CDR2 YFSETQ come from the germline V gene. The CDR3 length is 15 residues. Written as DNA, the CDR3 is TGCGCCAGCAGCCCCGGACAGTTGGTCTCCTACGAGCAGTACTTC. Translated: CASSPGQLVSYEQYF.

The chain has TRBV28 and TRBJ2-7; tentative D call: TRBD2 (6 bases). Per the germline V gene, CDR1 is MDHEN and CDR2 is SYDVKM. The germline V and J ends were trimmed by 9 bases and 4 bases, with 19 bases remaining between them. The CDR3 sequence is 14 residues long. The CDR3 nucleotides read TGTGCCAGTACCCCTCGGCACGGAGGGTACGAGCAGTACTTC. The encoded protein is CASTPRHGGYEQYF.